Sequencing of this TCR beta chain was carried out in a study of long-term antiretroviral therapy in people with HIV. CDR1 is SQVTM and CDR2 is ANQGSEA in the germline V gene. CDR3 length equals 11 residues. The germline V and J ends were trimmed by 6 bases and 3 bases, with 9 bases remaining between them. Details on this clone: Its antigen is as yet unknown.

Study observations and caveats: Neither ART adherence, viral resistance nor therapy changes were documented. It was observed that HIV repertoires exhibited narrower CDR3 length ranges than controls. ART preceded a rise in diversity that nonetheless stayed lower than in transplant donor controls. The repertoire was dominated at all time points by clones expanded before ART.

The assay, immunoSEQ v3.0, was run at survey level. Sequencing used immunoSEQ multiplex PCR; TCRdb keeps in-frame clones, though not all of them. The table records roughly 13,000 clones, approximately 80% of them present only once. This sequence was found in a woman aged 18-30 years with HIV. The V and J genes are TRBV29-1 and TRBJ2-7; perhaps TRBD1 as D (5 bases). This sample comprised unsorted PBMCs, obtained 1.3 years after starting antiretroviral therapy. The CDR3 is CSVGHDYEQYF. As DNA, the CDR3 is TGCAGCGTCGGACATGACTACGAGCAGTACTTC.